This T cell receptor beta chain derives from a study of blood T cell repertoires in COVID-19. Study-level background: Samples of COVID-19 (acute and convalescent) were obtained from the United States, Italy and Spain. T cells, B-cell-depleted T cells, or PBMCs provided the cDNA or gDNA that served as material.

Seattle enrolled patients during active infection and tracked them longitudinally. In the original processing: Reference gene primer amplification yielded estimated nucleated cell counts. Here immunoSEQ multiplex PCR was the method, and the copy in TCRdb shows in-frame clones only, minus some. That table is the source of V, J and clone size, and D and trimming were worked out from the DNA. The table has about 170,000 clones, around 84% seen once. The TCR sequence derives from a woman aged 70-85 years with COVID-19, enrolled during active disease. The sequencing input was peripheral blood.

The CDR3: CATSPGGRYNEQFF. The CDR3 DNA follows: TGTGCCACCTCCCCGGGAGGGAGGTACAATGAGCAGTTCTTC. The chain links TRBV6-5 to TRBJ2-1, with 8 nucleotides matching TRBD2. Germline V gives CDR1 MNHEY, CDR2 SVGAGI. CDR3 length equals 14 residues. V shed 10 bases, J shed 4 bases, and the junction held 9 bases outside the gene matches.